This record covers a single TCR beta chain. The data are from a study of CD8+CD57+ T cells in acquired aplastic anemia. Germline V CDR1 and CDR2: SGHTA, FQGNSA. V lost 5 bases and J lost 12, with 23 bases in between. The CDR3 is 15 residues long. Genomic DNA acted as the template from which TCR beta VDJ combination and CDR3 sequence profiling were carried out. TCRdb fed the reads into MiXCR, producing one record per CDR3 protein. Counted here are hundreds of thousands of distinct CDR3 sequences, 65% to 80% occurring once; the ten biggest clones make up 4%. The chain has TRBV7-2 and TRBJ2-1; D is perhaps TRBD2 (7 bases). This receptor was taken from a human donor in good health, serving as a control. Sequenced sample: sorted CD4+, CD8+, or CD8+CD57+ T cells (not recorded which) from PBMCs. The DNA of the CDR3 is TGTGCCAGCAGCCCAGGCTCAAGGGGGGACTATGGGCAGTTCTTC. This sequence encodes CASSPGSRGDYGQFF.